The 5 T cell receptor beta chains given below trace back to one sample, sequenced in a study of CD8 T cells in Susac syndrome (dated by TCRdb to between 2018 and 2021). The protocol used for the library was the immunoSEQ multiplex PCR assay. RNA was extracted using the RNeasy kit, and 0.5 to 1 microgram was reverse transcribed with random hexamers. TCRdb cleaned the public reads at Q25 with fastp, built clones with MiXCR and kept in-frame beta chains. Rows merge per CDR3 protein into single entries with the most common DNA and genes. This sample holds 300,000 or so distinct CDR3 sequences; around 92% were observed only once. The ten largest account for 0.06% to 0.075% of the sample. The sample comprised CD4+ T cells from PBMCs. These receptors were obtained from a human donor with multiple sclerosis.

The gene calls are TRBV30 and TRBJ2-3, with D hard to call. Trimming removed 8 bases at V and 1 base at J, with 16 bases between. This CDR3 has 14 residues. From germline, CDR1 is GTSNPN and CDR2 SVGIG (reference sequence). CDR3 bases: TGTGCCATCCGGACGGTGCTGGGCACAGATACGCAGTATTTT. This gives the protein CAIRTVLGTDTQYF.

V gene TRBV5-1 combines with J gene TRBJ1-2; D is unresolved. With 1 base removed from V and 4 bases from J, the gap between germline ends came to 17 bases. The CDR3 covers 16 residues. The germline V gene has CDR1 SGHRS and CDR2 YFSETQ. CDR3 DNA: TGCGCCAGCAGCTTGACTCGGGCCAACTCCCCCTATGGCTACACCTTC. Its translation is CASSLTRANSPYGYTF. The full variable domain, its missing parts supplied by reference TRBV5-1 and TRBJ1-2, is KAGVTQTPRYLIKTRGQQVTLSCSPISGHRSVSWYQQTPGQGLQFLFEYFSETQRNKGNFPGRFSGRQFSNSRSEMNVSTLELGDSALYLCASSLTRANSPYGYTFGSGTRLTVV.

V usage is TRBV3-1 and J usage is TRBJ2-3; TRBD2 might be the D (6 bases). Germline values: CDR1 LGHDT, CDR2 YNNKEL (reference sequence). V was pared by 0 bases and J by 4 bases, with 14 bases between. The CDR3 sequence is 16 residues long. The CDR3 loop reads CASSQDRVGGADTQYF. CDR3 bases: TGTGCCAGCAGCCAAGATCGGGTGGGCGGGGCAGATACGCAGTATTTT.

CDR3 bases: TGTGCCAGTAGTATCTCTCCGCCTACAGCCGGGCAAGCTTTCTTT. Its translation is CASSISPPTAGQAFF. The chain uses TRBV19 and TRBJ1-1; no reliable D call. The CDR3 is 15 amino acids. V was pared by 3 bases and J by 9 bases, with 20 bases between. CDR1 is LNHDA, CDR2 SQIVND, per germline (reference sequence).

The chain is built from TRBV2 and TRBJ2-1, with 7 bases identical to TRBD1. With 7 bases clipped from V and 2 bases from J, the junction kept 5 bases outside the gene matches. The CDR3 spans 14 residues. From germline, CDR1 is SNHLY and CDR2 FYNNEI. In DNA, the CDR3 is TGTGCCAGCAAACGGGACAGCGCCTACAATGAGCAGTTCTTC. This codes for CASKRDSAYNEQFF.